The entry that follows covers one T cell receptor (beta chain) sequence. As processed by the authors: Amplification of reference gene primers was used by the study to estimate nucleated cell counts. Repertoires were generated with immunoSEQ multiplex PCR, while TCRdb's copy carries only in-frame clones and drops some. That table gives V, J and clone size, and the DNA gave D and trimming. Of just over 650,000 clones in the sample, around 89% were seen once. V was pared by 5 bases and J by 5 bases, with 2 bases of the junction left unmatched. The CDR3 totals 12 residues. Germline V gene lookup returns CDR1 SQVTM and CDR2 ANQGSEA. This record belongs to a study of blood T cell repertoires in COVID-19. The wider study: The samples span acute and convalescent COVID-19 from the United States, Italy and Spain. In each case, the material was cDNA or gDNA derived from T cells, B-cell-depleted T cells, or PBMCs.

This TCR was recovered from a woman aged 18-30 years with acute or convalescent COVID-19. The chain employs TRBV29-1 and TRBJ1-5; 8 bases fit TRBD1. The sequenced sample was peripheral blood. In nucleotides, the CDR3 is TGCAGCGTTCAGACAGGGGATCAGCCCCAGCATTTT. Its protein product is CSVQTGDQPQHF. Full variable domain (outside the CDR3, taken from reference TRBV29-1 and TRBJ1-5): SAVISQKPSRDICQRGTSLTIQCQVDSQVTMMFWYRQQPGQSLTLIATANQGSEATYESGFVIDKFPISRPNLTFSTLTVSNMSPEDSSIYLCSVQTGDQPQHFGDGTRLSIL.